What follows is one T cell receptor (beta chain) and its context. The data originate from a study of CD8 T cells in Susac syndrome. Sequencing targeted TCR beta in T cells from blood (CD8+ and CD4+). Matching for age and sex applied to the controls, who were healthy donors. TEMRA cells were FACS-enriched and CD8+ and CD4+ T cells negatively isolated. V was clipped by 7 bases and J by 4 bases, with 15 bases between them. This CDR3 comprises 13 residues. The germline V gene encodes CDR1 DFQATT and CDR2 SNEGSKA (reference sequence). Random hexamers served to reverse transcribe about 0.5 to 1 ug RNA. Multiplex PCR with immunoSEQ amplified the TCR beta CDR3 across 54 Vbeta and 13 Jbeta. Via MiXCR, TCRdb re-called the immunoSEQ multiplex PCR reads, giving one row per CDR3 protein. The sample carries tens of thousands of distinct CDR3 sequences, about 93% recorded once.

The genes are TRBV20-1 and TRBJ2-3; D possibly corresponds to TRBD1 (6 bases). The sample taken for sequencing was CD8+ T cells from PBMCs. This receptor was identified in a human donor in good health. The CDR3 sequence is CSGDEGVPDTQYF. In DNA, the CDR3 is TGCAGTGGAGACGAGGGGGTCCCAGATACGCAGTATTTT.